This entry lists 9 T cell receptor beta chains sequenced from one sample in a study of breast tumors, draining lymph nodes, adjacent tissues (dated by TCRdb to about 2016). The library came from multiplex PCR. The sequencer listed for this sample is Illumina HiSeq 2000. The public reads were run again by TCRdb, first through fastp at Q25 and then through MiXCR, and only productive beta chains were kept. Every distinct CDR3 protein forms one entry, paired with its most common genes and DNA. The table for this sample lists about 24,000 distinct CDR3 sequences; 60% to 70% of them were counted only once. The leading ten clones occupy 20% to 25% of the sample. Sequenced material: tumor-adjacent breast tissue. The receptors here all came from a female donor with breast cancer. Some clones in this sample may be carry-over from other donors' samples.

The rearrangement joins TRBV6-4 to TRBJ2-3; D assignment may be TRBD1 or TRBD2 (7 bases each). The CDR3 runs 15 residues. Germline V gives CDR1 MRHNA, CDR2 SNTAGT. The germline V and J ends were trimmed by 0 bases and 5 bases, with 12 bases remaining between them. The CDR3 nucleotides read TGTGCCAGCAGTGACTCCACAGGGGAGGGAGATACGCAGTATTTT. It encodes CASSDSTGEGDTQYF.

The chain joins TRBV19 to TRBJ2-1, with 8 bases lining up with TRBD2. After removal of 10 bases from V and 2 bases from J, the junction contained 10 bases not matched to a gene. The CDR3 consists of 15 residues. Germline CDR1 reads LNHDA; CDR2 reads SQIVND (reference sequence). This CDR3 reads CATAPSSGPYNEQFF. DNA of the CDR3: TGTGCCACCGCCCCTTCTAGCGGGCCCTACAATGAGCAGTTCTTC. Using reference TRBV19 and TRBJ2-1 for the parts outside the CDR3, the full variable domain is DGGITQSPKYLFRKEGQNVTLSCEQNLNHDAMYWYRQDPGQGLRLIYYSQIVNDFQKGDIAEGYSVSREKKESFPLTVTSAQKNPTAFYLCATAPSSGPYNEQFFGPGTRLTVL.

CDR3 protein: CSAEREQVLFF. DNA of the CDR3: TGCAGTGCAGAACGGGAACAGGTACTGTTTTTT. V and J are TRBV20-1 and TRBJ1-4; tentative D call: TRBD1 (5 bases). CDR3 length equals 11 residues. V lost 6 bases and J lost 13, with 15 bases in between. Germline CDR1 and CDR2: DFQATT and SNEGSKA (reference sequence).

The chain is built from TRBV7-9 and TRBJ2-5; TRBD2 matches at 9 bases. This CDR3 region has 14 residues. Germline lookup yields CDR1 SEHNR and CDR2 FQNEAQ (reference sequence). Germline trimming cut 5 bases from V and 13 bases from J; bases unmatched to any gene: 14. CDR3 nucleotides: TGTGCCAGCAGCCGACAAGGGACTAGCCTTGAGGGGTACTTC. Amino acid sequence: CASSRQGTSLEGYF.

Points on this clonotype: Relative to the germline gene, one junction end is altered; a read error may explain this. The J gene is TRBJ2-3, the V gene TRBV29-1; 10 bases line up with TRBD2. This CDR3 is built from 17 residues. Germline V gene lookup returns CDR1 SQVTM and CDR2 ANQGSEA. CDR3 amino acids: CSVESQREGQSTDTQYF. DNA of the CDR3: TGCAGCGTTGAGTCGCAGCGGGAGGGCCAGAGCACGGATACGCAGTATTTT.

The chain joins TRBV6-1 to TRBJ1-4; the match to TRBD1 covers 7 bases. The CDR3 is made up of 13 amino acids. Germline loops: CDR1 MNHNS, CDR2 SASEGT. V shed 9 bases and J 8 bases; nucleotides not matched to a gene: 9. DNA for the CDR3: TGTGCCAGTCTACAGGGGCAGGGGGAAAAACTGTTTTTT. It codes for CASLQGQGEKLFF.

The genes are TRBV7-9 and TRBJ2-1, with D hard to call. This CDR3 contains 13 residues. CDR1 SEHNR and CDR2 FQNEAQ come from the germline V gene (reference sequence). Deletions cut 1 base from V and 6 bases from J, with 7 bases between. The CDR3 protein is CASSLDGSNEQFF. The CDR3 bases are TGTGCCAGCAGCTTAGACGGAAGCAATGAGCAGTTCTTC.

This clonotype rates as medium-sized. The chain combines TRBV19 with TRBJ1-5; D not resolved. The germline CDR1 and CDR2 sequences are LNHDA and SQIVND (reference sequence). The CDR3 runs to 12 residues. The ends were cut back, 7 bases at V and 3 bases at J, with 7 bases in the middle. CDR3 DNA: TGTGCCAGTAACCAGTACAATCAGCCCCAGCATTTT. Encoded protein: CASNQYNQPQHF.

The chain carries TRBV12-3 or TRBV12-4 and TRBJ1-5; D unresolved. CDR3 size: 13 residues. With 3 bases removed from V and 5 bases from J, the gap between germline ends came to 8 bases. The CDR3 here is CASSLSGHQPQHF. CDR3 sequence (DNA): TGTGCCAGCAGTTTGAGTGGACATCAGCCCCAGCATTTT.